This TCR beta chain was observed in a study of Ad26.COV2.S vaccination and SARS-CoV-2 variants. CDR1 is SGDLS and CDR2 is YYNGEE in the germline V gene. V was cut by 0 bases and J by 3 bases, with 15 bases left in between. The CDR3 loop spans 16 amino acids. Clones were sequenced by immunoSEQ multiplex PCR, and TCRdb holds only the in-frame ones, with some missing. The table includes around 300,000 clones, 88% detected once. Treatment noted: 15 to 20 received Ad26.COV2.S at low or high dose, single or two shots; about 5 received placebo; per-sample allocation not given. Sampling was done on day 63 after the first vaccine or placebo injection.

The V and J genes are TRBV9 and TRBJ1-1; tentative D call: TRBD1 (5 bases). Sequenced here: peripheral blood, sampled in a trial of Ad26.COV2.S vaccine versus placebo. The source of this sequence is a person between 18 and 59 years old who received the Ad26.COV2.S COVID-19 vaccine or a placebo. The CDR3 loop reads CASSVGSQGWDTEAFF. The CDR3, as DNA: TGTGCCAGCAGCGTAGGATCCCAGGGTTGGGACACTGAAGCTTTCTTT.